These T cell receptor beta chains were read from a single sample in a study of blood T cell repertoires in COVID-19. Clones were read by immunoSEQ multiplex PCR, and TCRdb kept only the in-frame ones, dropping some. The sample records fewer than 200,000 clones, 80% to 90% being singletons. Specimen: PBMCs or T cells enriched from blood (not recorded which). Receptors were obtained from a woman between 45 and 60 years old in a cohort exposed to, infected with or recovered from COVID-19 (not recorded which). CDR3s include the opening cysteine and the closing phenylalanine or tryptophan. A D gene is named only where the DNA matches it firmly. The size of a clone is reported for some rows only, either as once, few or many, or as a class for expanded clones.

cdr3_aa	cdr3_nt	j_call	v_call	d_call	clone_size
CASSQRGTTGGDTQYF	TGCGCCAGCAGCCAACGGGGGACGACGGGGGGAGATACGCAGTATTTT	TRBJ2-3	TRBV4-1	TRBD2	.
CASSWPGQGEETQYF	TGTGCCAGCAGTTGGCCGGGACAGGGGGAAGAGACCCAGTACTTC	TRBJ2-5	TRBV28	TRBD1	once
CASRPTASADTQYF	TGTGCCAGCAGACCGACAGCGTCTGCAGATACGCAGTATTTT	TRBJ2-3	TRBV3-1/TRBV3-2	.	.
CASSFFYLTEAFF	TGCGCCAGCAGCTTTTTTTATCTCACTGAAGCTTTCTTT	TRBJ1-1	TRBV5-1	.	.
CAWSLQGGERYGYTF	TGTGCCTGGAGTCTACAGGGAGGGGAGCGCTATGGCTACACCTTC	TRBJ1-2	TRBV30	.	.
CASSYSVPGGSPLHF	TGTGCCAGCAGTTACTCGGTCCCAGGCGGGTCACCCCTCCACTTT	TRBJ1-6	TRBV6-5	.	few
CASSQDNTQYF	TGTGCCAGCAGTCAGGACAATACGCAGTATTTT	TRBJ2-3	TRBV3-1/TRBV3-2	.	.
CASSPVFSGGGETQYF	TGTGCCAGCAGCCCAGTTTTTAGCGGGGGAGGGGAGACCCAGTACTTC	TRBJ2-5	TRBV9	TRBD2	.
CASRGRGGNTIYF	TGTGCCAGCAGGGGCAGGGGTGGAAACACCATATATTTT	TRBJ1-3	TRBV6-5	.	.
CASSQGQGIYEQYF	TGTGCCAGCAGCCAGGGACAGGGGATATACGAGCAGTACTTC	TRBJ2-7	TRBV3-1/TRBV3-2	TRBD1	.
CASSLGLARDTQYF	TGTGCCAGCAGCTTAGGACTAGCTAGGGATACGCAGTATTTT	TRBJ2-3	TRBV7-3	TRBD2	once
CASSQAVNQPQHF	TGTGCCAGCAGCCAAGCGGTGAATCAGCCCCAGCATTTT	TRBJ1-5	TRBV3-1/TRBV3-2	.	.